The 9 T cell receptor beta chains reported below all come from one sample, sequenced in a study of response to subunit inactivated influenza vaccine (dated by TCRdb to 2016 to 2019). The protocol used for the library was RT-PCR. The instrument was an Illumina HiSeq 2500. TCRdb redid the processing of the public reads, applying fastp at Q25 and MiXCR, and retained in-frame beta chains. Every distinct CDR3 protein forms one entry, paired with its most common genes and DNA. This sample comprises 500,000 to 750,000 distinct CDR3 sequences, 14% of them detected only once. The top ten constitute more than 9.5% of the sample. Sequenced here: PBMCs from blood, sampled 11 to 12 days after vaccination. Receptors were obtained from a man in his fifties or sixties who received an inactivated influenza vaccine. Donor details come from another sample of the same person, matched by shared clones.

This clonotype was seen a few times. The chain combines TRBV20-1 with TRBJ2-3; no clear D. The CDR3 runs 15 residues. Germline CDR1 reads DFQATT; CDR2 reads SNEGSKA (reference sequence). V dropped 3 bases and J dropped 0 bases, with 13 bases sitting between them. The CDR3 DNA follows: TGCAGTGCTAGTGTAGTCGGAGCTAGCACAGATACGCAGTATTTT. Encoded protein: CSASVVGASTDTQYF.

The rearrangement uses TRBV7-2 and TRBJ1-1; possibly TRBD1 for D (5 bases). V was cut by 4 bases and J by 5 bases, with 11 bases left in between. The CDR3 is 13 residues long. Germline V lookup: CDR1 SGHTA, CDR2 FQGNSA. The CDR3 bases are TGTGCCAGCAGCTCGGGGGGTCTAACTGAAGCTTTCTTT. It translates to CASSSGGLTEAFF.

Here the CDR3 DNA reads TGTGCCAGCAGCCCGAGGGCGGCGGGGGAGCAGTACTTC. It encodes CASSPRAAGEQYF. The gene calls are TRBV14 and TRBJ2-7, with D tentatively TRBD2 (6 bases). There are 13 residues in the CDR3. V lost 4 bases and J lost 7, with 14 bases in between. Germline V lookup: CDR1 SGHDN, CDR2 FVKESK. Filled out from reference TRBV14 and TRBJ2-7, the complete variable domain reads EAGVTQFPSHSVIEKGQTVTLRCDPISGHDNLYWYRRVMGKEIKFLLHFVKESKQDESGMPNNRFLAERTGGTYSTLKVQPAELEDSGVYFCASSPRAAGEQYFGPGTRLTVT.

This clonotype was recorded a few times. This chain uses TRBV6-2 or TRBV6-3 with TRBJ1-5; D is ambiguous. The CDR3 spans 12 residues. Trimming pared 7 bases from V and 0 bases from J, leaving 4 bases between. Germline CDR1 and CDR2: MNHEY and SVGEGT. The CDR3 here is CASKDSNQPQHF. CDR3 coding DNA: TGTGCCAGCAAGGATAGCAATCAGCCCCAGCATTTT.

The J gene is TRBJ1-3, the V gene TRBV18; unclear D gene. The length of the CDR3 is 15 residues. V lost 3 bases, J lost 2 bases, and 11 bases lay in between. Germline CDR1 KGHSH, CDR2 LQKENI. The CDR3: CASSPGLVAGNTIYF. Written as DNA, the CDR3 is TGTGCCAGCTCACCGGGCCTGGTAGCTGGAAACACCATATATTTT.

This clonotype was seen repeatedly, ten times or more. The chain recombines TRBV10-3 with TRBJ2-5, with 7 bases aligning to TRBD2. Germline CDR1 ENHRY, CDR2 SYGVKD. The CDR3 totals 13 residues. The ends lost 7 bases at V and 3 bases at J; junction bases unmatched: 5. DNA for the CDR3: TGTGCCATCACCAGCGGGGAGAAAGAGACCCAGTACTTC. Translation: CAITSGEKETQYF.

The chain employs TRBV7-9 and TRBJ2-1, with TRBD1 as a possible D gene (5 bases). The CDR3 has 16 residues. CDR1 is SEHNR and CDR2 is FQNEAQ in the germline V gene (reference sequence). V was cut by 5 bases and J by 0 bases, with 14 bases left in between. CDR3 in amino acids: CASSHAPQGSYNEQFF. CDR3 bases: TGTGCCAGCAGCCACGCCCCTCAGGGCTCCTACAATGAGCAGTTCTTC.

This clonotype was recorded a few times. This rearrangement joins TRBV7-2 to TRBJ1-5; D is uncertain. This CDR3 is 13 amino acids long. Trimming left V 0 bases short and J 6 bases short, with 6 bases between. The germline V gene has CDR1 SGHTA and CDR2 FQGNSA. DNA for the CDR3: TGTGCCAGCAGCTTAGCGACGAGTCAGCCCCAGCATTTT. Residues: CASSLATSQPQHF.

The chain has TRBV29-1 and TRBJ2-7, with D perhaps TRBD1 (6 bases). Germline V gene lookup returns CDR1 SQVTM and CDR2 ANQGSEA. V lost 7 bases, J lost 3 bases, and 16 bases lay in between. The CDR3 length is 13 residues. This chain's CDR3 is CSAYVGAGYEQYF. As DNA, the CDR3 is TGCAGCGCGTACGTGGGGGCTGGCTACGAGCAGTACTTC.